This T cell receptor beta chain was documented in a study of blood T cell repertoires in COVID-19. Looking at the study overall: The United States, Italy and Spain supplied acute and convalescent COVID-19 samples.

Germline lookup yields CDR1 LNHDA and CDR2 SQIVND (reference sequence). The V gene lost 8 bases and the J gene lost 2 bases, with 13 bases spanning the gap. The CDR3 length is 14 residues. The protocol was immunoSEQ multiplex PCR, while the TCRdb copy is restricted to in-frame clones and leaves out a portion. Of about 58,000 clones in the sample, about 86% were seen once. This clonotype was obtained from a man aged 80 or over with COVID-19, enrolled during active disease. The sequencing sample was made of peripheral blood. The chain links TRBV19 to TRBJ1-5, with unresolved D. The CDR3 sequence: CASCGQDGNQPQHF. The CDR3 DNA sequence: TGTGCCAGTTGTGGGCAGGATGGCAATCAGCCCCAGCATTTT.